One TCR beta chain is described in this entry. This clonotype was seen ten or more times. Its antigen is not yet known. No base-level quality is on record; no much larger clone is a single base apart. The V and J ends are trimmed by 6 bases and 4 bases, leaving 15 bases between them. The CDR3 goes from the cysteine to the phenylalanine over 14 residues. The sequence is cut down to CDR3 DNA, 42 bases in frame from base 1. CDR1 MNHEY and CDR2 SMNVEV were looked up in the germline V gene (reference sequence). The sample originates from a study of Graves' ophthalmopathy and Graves' hyperthyroidism (dated by TCRdb to about 2018). A note on the overall study: Peripheral blood was collected at initial diagnosis, before any treatment. To tell Graves' ophthalmopathy apart from Graves' hyperthyroidism, and to predict which patients would progress to ophthalmopathy, the study relied on TCR beta repertoire signatures. In total, 135 blood samples were TCR-sequenced: under 45 ophthalmopathy, under 85 hyperthyroidism and roughly 17 hyperthyroidism-to-ophthalmopathy patients. A discovery set of 100 patients (approximately 45 ophthalmopathy, 55 to 60 stable hyperthyroidism) was enrolled to explore V-J signatures distinguishing ophthalmopathy from hyperthyroidism. For independent validation, a separate cohort was made up of approximately 19 hyperthyroidism patients plus 17 patients who later progressed from hyperthyroidism to ophthalmopathy. In five to seven hyperthyroidism patients, the T-cell repertoire of thyroid tissue was compared with the T-cell repertoire of blood. After sampling, hyperthyroidism patients received methimazole starting at 30 mg daily, and ophthalmopathy patients received high-dose intravenous methylprednisolone.

For repertoire sequencing, TCR beta CDR3 regions were amplified from RNA transcripts. A first-round RT-PCR used HTBI primers with the Qiagen OneStep RT-PCR kit, followed by a second-round multiplex PCR, size selection and purification. The libraries underwent paired-end sequencing with 100 bp reads on an Illumina HiSeq2000. The authors' pipeline ran thus. SOAPnuke was used to process the reads, removing any read that contained adapters or uncalled bases, had a mean Phred below 15, or lacked an exact match to the constant primer or identifier. High-quality paired reads were merged with COPE v1.2.5. Clonotypes were defined as unique nucleotide sequences and were aligned to IMGT TRB V, D and J references using MiTCR v1.1. Only V-J combinations with frequency above 0.0001 were analysed, covering over 99% of repertoires. A TCR clonal expansion and chaos score per V-J combination was defined as the ratio of F50 clonal expansion to chaos observed in the TCRdist matrix. Welch's t-statistics and random forest were used to reduce the features to about 12 V-J combinations, which were then used as input to a naive Bayes classifier. The Morisita-Horn index was used to measure how similar the thyroid and blood repertoires were. TCRdb passed the public sequencing reads through fastp at Q25 and MiXCR, retaining productive beta sequences. Identical CDR3 protein sequences are pooled into one entry, listed with their most common genes and DNA. For this entry, the V and J calls and clone size follow TCRdb and not the study's own pipeline. Counted in this sample were roughly 300,000 distinct CDR3 sequences; about a sixth of them appeared once. Jointly, the top ten make up more than 9% of the sample.

Patients with ophthalmopathy had moderately to severely active disease, with a Clinical Activity Score of 3 or more, a NOSPECS grade of 4 or more, and a disease duration of less than 3 months. Patients with other autoimmune diseases, uncontrolled infections, pregnancy or lactation were excluded. Clinical symptoms, serum thyroxine, TRAb, thyroid ultrasound and orbital computed tomography were used for diagnosis. Using Ficoll-Paque density gradient centrifugation, PBMCs were isolated from over 8.5 ml of fresh peripheral blood. Total RNA was extracted with Trizol reagent and quality-checked on an Agilent 2100 Bioanalyzer. Study-level results and caveats: The 13-signature model separated ophthalmopathy from stable hyperthyroidism with roughly 88% sensitivity and 81.08% specificity in cross-validation, and 80%/75% in the test set. No statistical method was used to predetermine the sample size, and group allocation was not hidden from the investigators. Among expanded thyroid clonotypes with frequency above 0.001, most also showed up in blood, which suggests that blood repertoires may reflect the thyroid immune response. In validation, the model predicted ophthalmopathy progression with about 71% sensitivity and roughly 72% specificity; some 13 predicted patients were CT-confirmed with GO in a median of 6.5 months.

The V and J segments used are TRBV27 and TRBJ2-5, and possibly TRBD2, on 7 matching bases. This clonotype was obtained from an adult man with Graves' ophthalmopathy. The specimen sequenced was peripheral blood. The CDR3 reads CASRPPAGAETQYF. The nucleotide sequence is TGTGCCAGCAGGCCACCCGCGGGGGCAGAGACCCAGTACTTC.